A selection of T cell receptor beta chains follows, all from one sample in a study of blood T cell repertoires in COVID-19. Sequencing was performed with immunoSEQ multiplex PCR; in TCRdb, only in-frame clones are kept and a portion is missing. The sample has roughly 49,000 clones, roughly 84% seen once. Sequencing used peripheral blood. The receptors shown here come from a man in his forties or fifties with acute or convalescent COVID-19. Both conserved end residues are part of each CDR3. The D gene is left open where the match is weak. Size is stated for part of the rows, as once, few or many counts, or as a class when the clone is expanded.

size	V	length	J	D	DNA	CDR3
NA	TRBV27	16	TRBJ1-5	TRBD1	TGTGCCAGCAGTTTCCTCTCCGGGACAGGGGTACAGCCCCAGCATTTT	CASSFLSGTGVQPQHF
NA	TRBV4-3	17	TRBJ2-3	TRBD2	TGCGCCAGCAGCCTTCACCCCGTGGCGGGGGTCGCAGATACGCAGTATTTT	CASSLHPVAGVADTQYF
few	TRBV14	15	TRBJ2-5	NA	TGTGCCAGTAGCCGTTCGGCGGCCGGTGTTGGGACCCAGTACTTC	CASSRSAAGVGTQYF
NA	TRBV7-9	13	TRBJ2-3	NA	TGTGCCAGCAGCCTTATCGGCACAGATACGCAGTATTTT	CASSLIGTDTQYF
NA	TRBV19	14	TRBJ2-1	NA	TGTGCCAGTAGTCAATCGGGAGTTCATAGTGAGCAGTTCTTC	CASSQSGVHSEQFF
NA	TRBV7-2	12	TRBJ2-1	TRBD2	TGTGCCAGCCGGACGGGAGGACATGAGCAGTTCTTC	CASRTGGHEQFF
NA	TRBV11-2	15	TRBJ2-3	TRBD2	TGTGCCAGCAGCTACGGACTAGCGGGACAGGATACGCAGTATTTT	CASSYGLAGQDTQYF
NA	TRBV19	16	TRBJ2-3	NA	TGTGCCAGTAGCTCGGGGAGTCCTCGTGGCACAGATACGCAGTATTTT	CASSSGSPRGTDTQYF
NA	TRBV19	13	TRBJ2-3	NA	TGTGCCAGTTCTTCTAGTGGCACAGATACGCAGTATTTT	CASSSSGTDTQYF
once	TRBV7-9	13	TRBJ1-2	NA	TGTGCCAGCAGCCTTCAGGGAGGCTATGGCTACACCTTC	CASSLQGGYGYTF
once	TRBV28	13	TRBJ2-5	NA	TGTGCCAGCAGCCCCAGGCGGGGAGAGACCCAGTACTTC	CASSPRRGETQYF
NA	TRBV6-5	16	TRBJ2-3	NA	TGTGCCAGCAGTTCAACCGCAGGTGTCCTGCCAGATACGCAGTATTTT	CASSSTAGVLPDTQYF
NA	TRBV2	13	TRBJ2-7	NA	TGTGCCAGCACCGAGGGGGGGCACGACGAGCAGTACTTC	CASTEGGHDEQYF
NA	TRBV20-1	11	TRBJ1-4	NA	TGCAGTGCTAGACCGAGCCGGGAGGTGTTTTTT	CSARPSREVFF
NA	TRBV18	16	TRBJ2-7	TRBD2	TGTGCCAGCTCACCAGGGGCTAGCGGGAGTTCCTACGAGCAGTACTTC	CASSPGASGSSYEQYF
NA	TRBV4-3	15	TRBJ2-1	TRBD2	TGCGCCAGCAGCCCCCGAGCGGGAGGAAGGAATGAGCAGTTCTTC	CASSPRAGGRNEQFF
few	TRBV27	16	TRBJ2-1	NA	TGTGCCAGTTTTTCTTACTTCCGGGAGCCTCTAGATGAGCAGTTCTTC	CASFSYFREPLDEQFF
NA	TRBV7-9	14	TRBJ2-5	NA	TGTGCCAGCAGCTTAGAACTCAGGGTGGAGACCCAGTACTTC	CASSLELRVETQYF
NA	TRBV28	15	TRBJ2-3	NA	TGTGCCAGCAGTTGGATGTTAACAGGCACAGATACGCAGTATTTT	CASSWMLTGTDTQYF
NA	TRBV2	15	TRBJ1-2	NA	TGTGCCAGCAGTGAAGTTCAGGGGCGTAACTATGGCTACACCTTC	CASSEVQGRNYGYTF
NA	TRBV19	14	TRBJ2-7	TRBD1	TGTGCCAGTAGTATAGGACAGGGGGCCGACGAGCAGTACTTC	CASSIGQGADEQYF
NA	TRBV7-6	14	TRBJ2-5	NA	TGTGCCAGCAGCCTCACAGGGTGGCAAGAGACCCAGTACTTC	CASSLTGWQETQYF
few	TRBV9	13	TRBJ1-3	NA	TGTGCCAGCAGCGTAGTCTCGGGGGACACCATATATTTT	CASSVVSGDTIYF
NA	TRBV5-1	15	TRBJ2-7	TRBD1	TGCGCCGGCCGGACAGGGCCCGACTTAGGCTACGAGCAGTACTTC	CAGRTGPDLGYEQYF
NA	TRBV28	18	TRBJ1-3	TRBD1	TGTGCCAGCAGTACTAGGCAGGGGGCCCTTCCCTCTGGAAACACCATATATTTT	CASSTRQGALPSGNTIYF
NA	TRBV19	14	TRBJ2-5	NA	TGTGCCAGTACCACGACGGGAGAGCAAGAGACCCAGTACTTC	CASTTTGEQETQYF
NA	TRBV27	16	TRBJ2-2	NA	TGTGCCAGCAGTTTTGGGGCGGTTCCGAACACCGGGGAGCTGTTTTTT	CASSFGAVPNTGELFF
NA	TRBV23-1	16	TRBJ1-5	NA	TGCGCCAGCAGTCAAGGACGGGGAGGCAGCAATCAGCCCCAGCATTTT	CASSQGRGGSNQPQHF
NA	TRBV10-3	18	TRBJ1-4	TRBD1	TGTGCCATCAGTGTGAAGGGGACAGGGGGCCCAACTAATGAAAAACTGTTTTTT	CAISVKGTGGPTNEKLFF
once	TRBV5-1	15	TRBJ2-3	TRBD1	TGCGCCAGCAGCTTGGGACAGGGACCCTGGGATACGCAGTATTTT	CASSLGQGPWDTQYF
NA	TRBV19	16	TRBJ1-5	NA	TGTGCCAGTAGTCAGACAGGTGGAATCAGCAATCAGCCCCAGCATTTT	CASSQTGGISNQPQHF
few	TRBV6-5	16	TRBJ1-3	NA	TGTGCCAGCAGTTACTCAACAGGGTACTCTGGAAACACCATATATTTT	CASSYSTGYSGNTIYF